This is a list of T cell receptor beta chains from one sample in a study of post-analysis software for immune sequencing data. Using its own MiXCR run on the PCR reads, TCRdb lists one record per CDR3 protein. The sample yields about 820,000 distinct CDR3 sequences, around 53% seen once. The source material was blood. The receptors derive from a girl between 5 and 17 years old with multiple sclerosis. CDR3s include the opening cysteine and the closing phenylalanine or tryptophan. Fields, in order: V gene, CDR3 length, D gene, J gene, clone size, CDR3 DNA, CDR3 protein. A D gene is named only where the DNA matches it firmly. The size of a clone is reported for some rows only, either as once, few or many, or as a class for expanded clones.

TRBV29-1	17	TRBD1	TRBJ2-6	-	TGCAGCGTTGAAGACCGACAGGGAATAGCTGGGGCCAACGTCCTGACTTTC	CSVEDRQGIAGANVLTF
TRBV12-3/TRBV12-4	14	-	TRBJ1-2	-	TGTGCCAGCAGTTTCTACAGCCATAACTATGGCTACACCTTC	CASSFYSHNYGYTF
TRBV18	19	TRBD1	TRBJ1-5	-	TGTGCCAGCTCGAAACATTTTCTTGCGGGACAGGGGGTCACTCAGCCCCAGCATTTT	CASSKHFLAGQGVTQPQHF
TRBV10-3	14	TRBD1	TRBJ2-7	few	TGTGCCATCAGCCCCGGGACAGGGGGTCGGGAGCAGTACTTC	CAISPGTGGREQYF
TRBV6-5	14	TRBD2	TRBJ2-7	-	TGTGCCAGCAGTCATAGCGGGGGGGCCTACGAGCAGTACTTC	CASSHSGGAYEQYF
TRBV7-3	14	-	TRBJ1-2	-	TGTGCCAGCAGCTTAAAGGCAGGGTTGAATGGCTACACCTTC	CASSLKAGLNGYTF
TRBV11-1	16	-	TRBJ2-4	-	TGTGCCAGCAGCTTAGGCGACAGCGCTGGAGGGAACATTCAGTACTTC	CASSLGDSAGGNIQYF
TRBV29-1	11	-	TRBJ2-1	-	TGCAGCCTTTCCGAATACAATGAGCAGTTCTTC	CSLSEYNEQFF
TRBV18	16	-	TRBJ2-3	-	TGTGCCAGCTCACCACTACTACAGTCTAGCACAGATACGCAGTATTTT	CASSPLLQSSTDTQYF
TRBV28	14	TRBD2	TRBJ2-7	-	TGTGCCAGCAGGCCCGGACTAGCGGGACGAACCCAGTACTTC	CASRPGLAGRTQYF
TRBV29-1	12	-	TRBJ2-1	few	TGCAGCGTTGAAGAGGTATACAATGAGCAGTTCTTC	CSVEEVYNEQFF
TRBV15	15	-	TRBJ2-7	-	TGTGCCACCAGCAGGGCCCTTGGGGGGATATACGAGCAGTACTTC	CATSRALGGIYEQYF
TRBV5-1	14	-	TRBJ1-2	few	TGCGCCAGCAGCTTTGAGATTTCTAACTATGGCTACACCTTC	CASSFEISNYGYTF
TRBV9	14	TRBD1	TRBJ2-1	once	TGTGCCAGCAGCGCCTGGGACAGGGTGGATGAGCAGTTCTTC	CASSAWDRVDEQFF
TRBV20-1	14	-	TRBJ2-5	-	TGCAGTGCAATCCCCGCGACAGACGAAGAGACCCAGTACTTC	CSAIPATDEETQYF
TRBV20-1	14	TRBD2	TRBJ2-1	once	TGCAGTGCTAGTCTCACAGGCGGGAGGCCTGAGCAGTTCTTC	CSASLTGGRPEQFF
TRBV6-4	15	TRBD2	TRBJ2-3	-	TGTGCCAGCAGTGAACAGACTAGCGGCACAGATACGCAGTATTTT	CASSEQTSGTDTQYF
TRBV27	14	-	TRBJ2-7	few	TGTGCCAGCAGTTTGTCCAGAGGGCCCTACGAGCAGTACTTC	CASSLSRGPYEQYF
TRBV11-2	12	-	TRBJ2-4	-	TGTGCCAGCAGACGGATCGAAAACATTCAGTACTTC	CASRRIENIQYF
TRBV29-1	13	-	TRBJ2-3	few	TGCAGCGTCCCCCTCGCCCGTTTGGATACGCAGTATTTT	CSVPLARLDTQYF
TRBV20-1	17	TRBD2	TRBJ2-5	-	TGCAGTGCAACCGGGACTAGCGGGATTCAAAGATTGGAGACCCAGTACTTC	CSATGTSGIQRLETQYF
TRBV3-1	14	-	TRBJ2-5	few	TGTGCCAGCAGCCACTACGGGATCCAAGAGACCCAGTACTTC	CASSHYGIQETQYF
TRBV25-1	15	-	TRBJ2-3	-	TGTGCCAGTTTACCTCCGGGATCCAGCACAGATACGCAGTATTTT	CASLPPGSSTDTQYF
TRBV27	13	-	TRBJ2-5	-	TGTGCCAGCAGTTGGAGACGTCAAGAGACCCAGTACTTC	CASSWRRQETQYF
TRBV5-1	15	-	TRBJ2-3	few	TGCGCCAGCAGCTTGTCCGGCGGGGGCCCAGATACGCAGTATTTT	CASSLSGGGPDTQYF
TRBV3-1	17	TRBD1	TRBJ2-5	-	TGTGCCAGCAGCCAAGAACAGGGGGTCTGGGGAATGGAGACCCAGTACTTC	CASSQEQGVWGMETQYF
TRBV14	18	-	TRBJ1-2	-	TGTGCCAGCAGCCCCGTGGCGGACATCGTGCTGGCCGTCTATGGCTACACCTTC	CASSPVADIVLAVYGYTF
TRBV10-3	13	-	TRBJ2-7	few	TGTGCCGTCAAACCTGGACAGAACTACGAGCAGTACTTC	CAVKPGQNYEQYF
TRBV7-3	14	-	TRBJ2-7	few	TGTGCCAGCAGCTCCGGGACACCGCCTAGCGAGCAGTACTTC	CASSSGTPPSEQYF